This T cell receptor (beta chain) was sequenced for a study of T cell responses to AZD1222 COVID-19 vaccine. Study at large: Pooling covered second doses at about 4 or about 12 weeks.

V lost 1 base and J lost 9, with 10 bases in between. In germline, CDR1 is GTSNPN, CDR2 SVGIG (reference sequence). The CDR3 covers 13 residues. Whole-study results and caveats: The donors showed a predominance of white British ancestry and of females, with possible underestimation of clonal diversity. Spike-specific TCR repertoires showed rising breadth and depth after two AZD1222 doses.

Remarks on this clone: The antigen is not known.

Clones were read by immunoSEQ multiplex PCR, and TCRdb kept only the in-frame ones, dropping some. This sample carries some 85,000 clones, around 90% of them seen once, and the ten largest clones take less than 8%. The sequencing here drew on peripheral blood, taken on day 0 of AZD1222 vaccination. V is TRBV30 and J is TRBJ1-6; possibly TRBD1 for D (5 bases). This TCR derives from an adult in good health. CDR3 in amino acids: CAWSETGRSPLHF. The CDR3 bases are TGTGCCTGGAGTGAAACAGGCCGTTCACCCCTCCACTTT. Combining the CDR3 with reference TRBV30 and TRBJ1-6 gives the whole variable domain SQTIHQWPATLVQPVGSPLSLECTVEGTSNPNLYWYRQAAGRGLQLLFYSVGIGQISSEVPQNLSASRPQDRQFILSSKKLLLSDSGFYLCAWSETGRSPLHFGNGTRLTVT.